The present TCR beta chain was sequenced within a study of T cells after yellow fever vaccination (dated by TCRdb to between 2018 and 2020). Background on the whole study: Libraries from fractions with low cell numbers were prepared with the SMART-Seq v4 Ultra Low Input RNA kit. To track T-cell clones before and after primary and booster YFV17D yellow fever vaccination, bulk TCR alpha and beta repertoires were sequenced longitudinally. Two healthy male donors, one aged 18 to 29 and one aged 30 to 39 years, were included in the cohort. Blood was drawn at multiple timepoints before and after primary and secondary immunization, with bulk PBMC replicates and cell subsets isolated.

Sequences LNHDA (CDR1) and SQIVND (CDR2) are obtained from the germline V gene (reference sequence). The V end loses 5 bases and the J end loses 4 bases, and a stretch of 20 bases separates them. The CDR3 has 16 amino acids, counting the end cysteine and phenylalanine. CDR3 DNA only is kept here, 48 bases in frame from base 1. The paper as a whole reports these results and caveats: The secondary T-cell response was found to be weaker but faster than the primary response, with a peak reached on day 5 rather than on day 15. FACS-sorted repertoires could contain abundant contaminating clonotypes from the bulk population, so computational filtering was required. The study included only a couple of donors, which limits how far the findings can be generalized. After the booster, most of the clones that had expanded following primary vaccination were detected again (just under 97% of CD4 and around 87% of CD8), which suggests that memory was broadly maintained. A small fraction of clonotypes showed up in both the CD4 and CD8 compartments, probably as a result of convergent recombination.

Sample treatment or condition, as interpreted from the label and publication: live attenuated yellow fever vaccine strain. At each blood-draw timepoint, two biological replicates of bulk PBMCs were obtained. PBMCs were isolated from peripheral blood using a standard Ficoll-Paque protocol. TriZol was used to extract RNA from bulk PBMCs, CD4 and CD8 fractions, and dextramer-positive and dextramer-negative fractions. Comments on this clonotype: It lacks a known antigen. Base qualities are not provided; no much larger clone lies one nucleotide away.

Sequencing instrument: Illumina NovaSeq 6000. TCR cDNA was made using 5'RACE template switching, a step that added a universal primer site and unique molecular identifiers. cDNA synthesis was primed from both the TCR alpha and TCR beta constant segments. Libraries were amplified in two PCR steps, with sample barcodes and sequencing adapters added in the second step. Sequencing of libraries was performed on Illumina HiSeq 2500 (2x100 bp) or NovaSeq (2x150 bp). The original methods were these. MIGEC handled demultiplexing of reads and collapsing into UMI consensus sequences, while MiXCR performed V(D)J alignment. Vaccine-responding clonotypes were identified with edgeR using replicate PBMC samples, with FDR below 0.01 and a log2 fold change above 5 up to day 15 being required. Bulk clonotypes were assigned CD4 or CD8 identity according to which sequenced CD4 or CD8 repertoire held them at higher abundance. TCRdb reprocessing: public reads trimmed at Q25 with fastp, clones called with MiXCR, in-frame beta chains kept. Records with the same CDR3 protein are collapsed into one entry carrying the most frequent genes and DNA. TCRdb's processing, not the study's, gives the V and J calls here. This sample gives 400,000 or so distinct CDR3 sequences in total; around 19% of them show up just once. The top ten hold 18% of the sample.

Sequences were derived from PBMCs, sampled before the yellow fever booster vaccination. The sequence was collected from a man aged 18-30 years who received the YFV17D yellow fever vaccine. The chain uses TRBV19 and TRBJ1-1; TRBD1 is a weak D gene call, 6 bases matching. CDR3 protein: CASSVYRDDEGTEAFF. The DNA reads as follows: TGTGCCAGTAGTGTCTACAGGGACGATGAAGGCACTGAAGCTTTCTTT.